This TCR beta chain was recorded in a study of metastatic and nonmetastatic thyroid tumors. The wider study: The authors compared repertoires across blood and tumor or nodule tissue from malignant and benign thyroid patients. Study observations and caveats: Malignant tumors reportedly showed significantly higher TCR beta diversity than benign nodules in both blood and tumor.

This clone was observed at least ten times. What it binds is not known. From the PCR reads, TCRdb re-called clones with MiXCR. The table records tens of thousands of clones, 25% to 35% of them present only once. All patients were treatment-naive before thyroid surgery. V was cut by 3 bases and J by 0 bases, with 13 bases left in between. This CDR3 is built from 16 residues. Germline CDR1 reads SGDLS; CDR2 reads YYNGEE. The origin of this receptor is a female donor with papillary thyroid cancer or a benign thyroid nodule (not recorded which). Some clones in this sample may be carry-over from other donors' samples. This chain links TRBV9 with TRBJ2-1; possibly TRBD1 or TRBD2 for D (5 bases each). The sample comprised blood. The CDR3 bases are TGTGCCAGCAGCGCAGGGACGTCTAGCTCCTACAATGAGCAGTTCTTC. It yields the protein CASSAGTSSSYNEQFF.